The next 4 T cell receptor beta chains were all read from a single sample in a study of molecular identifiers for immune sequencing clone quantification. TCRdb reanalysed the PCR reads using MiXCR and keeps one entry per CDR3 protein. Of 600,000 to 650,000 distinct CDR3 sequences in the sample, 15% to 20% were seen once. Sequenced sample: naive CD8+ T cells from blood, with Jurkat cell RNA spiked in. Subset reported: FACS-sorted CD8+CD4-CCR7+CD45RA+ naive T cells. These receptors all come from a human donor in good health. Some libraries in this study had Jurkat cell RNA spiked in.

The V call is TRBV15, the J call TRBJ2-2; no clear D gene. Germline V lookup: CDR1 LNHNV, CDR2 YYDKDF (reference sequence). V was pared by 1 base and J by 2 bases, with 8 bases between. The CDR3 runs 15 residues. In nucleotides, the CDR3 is TGTGCCACCAGCAGAGTCCTGGATAACACCGGGGAGCTGTTTTTT. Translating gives CATSRVLDNTGELFF.

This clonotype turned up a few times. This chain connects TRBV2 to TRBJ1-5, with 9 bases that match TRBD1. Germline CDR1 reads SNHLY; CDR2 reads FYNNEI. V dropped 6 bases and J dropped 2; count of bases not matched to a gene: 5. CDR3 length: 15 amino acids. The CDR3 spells CASRTGGLGNQPQHF. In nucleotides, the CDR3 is TGTGCCAGCAGGACAGGGGGTCTGGGCAATCAGCCCCAGCATTTT.

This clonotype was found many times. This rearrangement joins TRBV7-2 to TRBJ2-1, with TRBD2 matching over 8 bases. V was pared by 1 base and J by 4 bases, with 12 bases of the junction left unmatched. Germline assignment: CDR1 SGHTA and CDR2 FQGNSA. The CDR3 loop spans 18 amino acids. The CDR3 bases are TGTGCCAGCAGCTTAGGAGTTGGGCGGGGGGAACAGTACAATGAGCAGTTCTTC. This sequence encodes CASSLGVGRGEQYNEQFF. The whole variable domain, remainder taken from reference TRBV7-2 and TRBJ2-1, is GAGVSQSPSNKVTEKGKDVELRCDPISGHTALYWYRQSLGQGLEFLIYFQGNSAPDKSGLPSDRFSAERTGGSVSTLTIQRTQQEDSAVYLCASSLGVGRGEQYNEQFFGPGTRLTVL.

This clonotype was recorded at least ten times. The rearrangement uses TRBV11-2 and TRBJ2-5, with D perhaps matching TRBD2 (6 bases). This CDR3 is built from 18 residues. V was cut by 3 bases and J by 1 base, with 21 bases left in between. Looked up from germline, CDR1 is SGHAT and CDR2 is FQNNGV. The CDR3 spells CASSFGTQRVMGQETQYF. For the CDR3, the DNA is TGTGCCAGCAGCTTCGGGACCCAGCGGGTAATGGGCCAAGAGACCCAGTACTTC.